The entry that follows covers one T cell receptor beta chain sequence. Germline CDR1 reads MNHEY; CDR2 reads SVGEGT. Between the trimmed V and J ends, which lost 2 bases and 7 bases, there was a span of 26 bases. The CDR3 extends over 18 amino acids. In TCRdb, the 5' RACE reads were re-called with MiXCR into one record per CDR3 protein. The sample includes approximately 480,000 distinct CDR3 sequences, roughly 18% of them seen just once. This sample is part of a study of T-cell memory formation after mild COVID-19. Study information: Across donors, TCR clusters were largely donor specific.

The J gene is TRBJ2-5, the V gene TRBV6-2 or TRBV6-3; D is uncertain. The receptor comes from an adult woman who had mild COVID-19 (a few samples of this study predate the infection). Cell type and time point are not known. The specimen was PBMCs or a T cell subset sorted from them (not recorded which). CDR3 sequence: CASSYVGPGARRAGTQYF. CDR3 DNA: TGTGCCAGCAGTTACGTGGGCCCTGGAGCAAGGAGAGCTGGGACCCAGTACTTC.